This is a list of T cell receptor beta chains from one sample in a study of radiation and T cells in renal cell carcinoma. Some clones are missing from TCRdb's copy, which holds only in-frame ones; the method was immunoSEQ multiplex PCR. The sample includes around 170,000 clones, 88% of them seen just once. Sequencing used blood, obtained from a patient whose treatment included radiotherapy and nephrectomy. The receptors stem from a woman aged 45-59 years with renal cell carcinoma. The CDR3 runs from the conserved cysteine through the conserved F or W. The order of the fields is J gene, clone size, CDR3 length, D gene, V gene, CDR3 protein, CDR3 DNA. A D gene is named only where the DNA matches it firmly. Size is omitted from some rows. Given values are once, few, many or a class for expanded clones.

TRBJ1-3,.,14,TRBD1,TRBV5-1,CASRSRGLGNTIYF,TGCGCCAGCAGATCCAGGGGGCTCGGAAACACCATATATTTT
TRBJ2-1,.,15,.,TRBV2,CASSEVRGINNEQFF,TGTGCCAGCAGTGAAGTTAGGGGGATCAACAATGAGCAGTTCTTC
TRBJ1-6,.,12,.,TRBV5-3,CARSFRYSPLHF,TGTGCCAGAAGCTTCAGGTATTCACCCCTCCACTTT
TRBJ2-1,.,11,.,TRBV6-6,CASRARDEQFF,TGTGCCAGCAGGGCCAGGGATGAGCAGTTCTTC
TRBJ2-3,.,13,TRBD2,TRBV10-1,CASSESGVNTQYF,TGCGCCAGCAGTGAAAGCGGGGTAAATACGCAGTATTTT
TRBJ1-6,once,14,.,TRBV5-6,CASSTDSYNSPLHF,TGTGCCAGCAGCACGGACAGCTATAATTCACCCCTCCACTTT
TRBJ2-2,.,18,TRBD2,TRBV18,CASSPQTSGGAHTGELFF,TGTGCCAGCTCACCACAGACTAGCGGGGGGGCCCACACCGGGGAGCTGTTTTTT
TRBJ1-2,.,12,.,TRBV9,CASSVGNYGYTF,TGTGCCAGCAGCGTAGGTAACTATGGCTACACCTTC
TRBJ2-2,few,14,.,TRBV9,CASSEGHLTGELFF,TGTGCCAGCAGCGAAGGACATCTGACCGGGGAGCTGTTTTTT
TRBJ1-2,.,15,.,TRBV12-2,CASRLSRTGFYGYTF,TGTGCAAGTCGCCTTTCCCGGACAGGCTTCTATGGCTACACCTTC
TRBJ1-5,.,14,.,TRBV19,CASSIIIGGTSQHF,TGTGCCAGTAGTATAATTATTGGGGGGACGTCCCAGCATTTT
TRBJ2-5,.,13,TRBD1,TRBV10-3,CAISAGQGETQYF,TGTGCCATCAGTGCGGGACAGGGAGAGACCCAGTACTTC
TRBJ2-5,.,14,.,TRBV30,CAWSVGGVAETQYF,TGTGCCTGGAGTGTAGGAGGGGTAGCAGAGACCCAGTACTTC
TRBJ1-1,.,14,.,TRBV7-9,CASSLHGADPEAFF,TGTGCCAGCAGCTTACACGGGGCTGACCCTGAAGCTTTCTTT
TRBJ2-2,.,13,.,TRBV30,CAWSERVSGELFF,TGTGCCTGGAGTGAACGCGTATCCGGGGAGCTGTTTTTT
TRBJ1-1,few,18,.,TRBV4-1,CASSQDTAGRKLNTEAFF,TGCGCCAGCAGCCAAGATACGGCAGGGAGGAAGTTGAACACTGAAGCTTTCTTT
TRBJ2-1,.,15,.,TRBV7-2,CASSFDRQMAYEQFF,TGTGCCAGCAGCTTTGACAGGCAGATGGCCTATGAGCAGTTCTTC
TRBJ1-1,.,15,.,TRBV9,CASSPAPDRDKEAFF,TGTGCCAGCAGCCCCGCCCCCGACAGAGACAAAGAAGCTTTCTTT
TRBJ1-1,once,17,TRBD1,TRBV4-1,CASSHPLGGRGLKRAFF,TGCGCCAGCAGCCATCCCCTCGGAGGCAGGGGGCTAAAAAGAGCTTTCTTT
TRBJ2-2,.,18,.,TRBV19,CASAEYFGGTGLIGELFF,TGTGCCAGTGCCGAGTATTTTGGGGGTACGGGGCTCATCGGGGAGCTGTTTTTT
TRBJ2-7,.,12,.,TRBV6-6,CASSRDWDEQYF,TGTGCCAGCAGTCGGGACTGGGACGAGCAGTACTTC
TRBJ2-5,.,14,.,TRBV9,CASSVEGRGETQYF,TGTGCCAGCAGCGTAGAGGGCAGGGGAGAGACCCAGTACTTC
TRBJ2-7,.,14,TRBD2,TRBV2,CASSSNRGAYEQYF,TGTGCCAGCAGTAGTAACCGGGGGGCCTACGAGCAGTACTTC
TRBJ2-7,.,15,.,TRBV7-9,CASSLNPGTSREQYF,TGTGCCAGCAGCTTGAATCCGGGAACCTCCCGCGAGCAGTACTTC
TRBJ2-1,.,18,.,TRBV18,CASSPQLPGPSSYNEQFF,TGTGCCAGCTCACCACAATTGCCAGGCCCTAGCTCCTACAATGAGCAGTTCTTC
TRBJ2-5,.,16,TRBD2,TRBV9,CASSVGASGLQETQYF,TGTGCCAGCAGCGTAGGAGCTAGCGGGCTCCAAGAGACCCAGTACTTC
TRBJ1-2,.,12,.,TRBV29-1,CSVVVVLGDYTF,TGCAGCGTTGTTGTAGTCCTGGGAGACTACACCTTC
TRBJ2-7,.,16,TRBD2,TRBV30,CAWSVPGLAGNYEQYF,TGTGCCTGGAGTGTACCCGGACTAGCGGGTAACTACGAGCAGTACTTC
TRBJ1-4,.,14,.,TRBV11-2,CASSPPGQNEKLFF,TGTGCCAGCAGCCCCCCGGGCCAAAATGAAAAACTGTTTTTT
TRBJ2-5,.,15,TRBD1,TRBV29-1,CSVGNWAGGPATQYF,TGCAGCGTTGGAAATTGGGCAGGGGGTCCAGCGACCCAGTACTTC
TRBJ2-7,.,16,.,TRBV6-5,CASSYSGRLAAYEQYF,TGTGCCAGCAGTTACTCAGGAAGATTAGCGGCCTACGAGCAGTACTTC
TRBJ1-2,few,13,.,TRBV6-5,CASSYSEQGGYTF,TGTGCCAGCAGTTACTCTGAGCAGGGCGGCTACACCTTC
TRBJ2-5,.,13,.,TRBV2,CASKGQLRETQYF,TGTGCCAGCAAAGGACAGCTTAGGGAGACCCAGTACTTC
TRBJ1-4,once,13,.,TRBV2,CASSRSINEKLFF,TGTGCCAGCAGTAGGAGCATTAATGAAAAACTGTTTTTT
TRBJ2-1,.,15,TRBD2,TRBV7-8,CASSRTGGPNNEQFF,TGTGCCAGCAGCCGGACGGGGGGGCCTAACAATGAGCAGTTCTTC
TRBJ2-5,.,12,TRBD1,TRBV29-1,CSGGQGAGRQYF,TGCAGCGGGGGACAGGGAGCCGGTCGGCAGTACTTC
TRBJ2-2,.,19,TRBD2,TRBV5-1,CASSRLGTSGASDTGELFF,TGCGCCAGCAGTCGTCTTGGGACTAGCGGGGCCTCGGACACCGGGGAGCTGTTTTTT
TRBJ2-3,.,12,.,TRBV7-2,CASSPGRDTQYF,TGTGCCAGCAGCCCCGGACGGGATACGCAGTATTTT
TRBJ2-7,.,12,.,TRBV6-1,CASNFGDYEQYF,TGTGCCAGCAACTTCGGAGACTACGAGCAGTACTTC
TRBJ2-2,few,16,.,TRBV5-1,CASSPRGTGRPGELFF,TGCGCCAGCAGCCCAAGGGGTACCGGGAGACCCGGGGAGCTGTTTTTT
TRBJ1-5,.,16,.,TRBV19,CASSIGAGTYNQPQHF,TGTGCCAGTAGTATCGGAGCCGGGACGTACAATCAGCCCCAGCATTTT
TRBJ2-7,.,14,TRBD1,TRBV6-1,CASRGTGGAFEQYF,TGTGCCAGCAGGGGGACAGGGGGCGCGTTCGAGCAGTACTTC
TRBJ1-4,few,12,.,TRBV4-1,CASSQVGRELFF,TGCGCCAGCAGCCAAGTAGGGAGAGAACTGTTTTTT
TRBJ2-2,.,15,.,TRBV5-1,CASSTRASNTGELFF,TGCGCCAGCAGCACCCGGGCCTCGAACACCGGGGAGCTGTTTTTT
TRBJ2-5,.,13,.,TRBV7-7,CASSLQLRETQYF,TGTGCTAGCAGCTTACAGCTTAGAGAGACCCAGTACTTC
TRBJ2-1,.,14,.,TRBV5-1,CASRPPGGGNEQFF,TGCGCCAGTCGCCCGCCCGGGGGAGGTAATGAGCAGTTCTTC
TRBJ1-1,once,16,.,TRBV6-1,CASSERGARLWTEAFF,TGTGCCAGCAGTGAAAGGGGGGCACGGTTGTGGACTGAAGCTTTCTTT
TRBJ2-7,once,15,TRBD1,TRBV29-1,CSVLTGTAGSNEQYF,TGCAGCGTCCTAACCGGGACAGCCGGCTCCAACGAGCAGTACTTC
TRBJ1-1,few,13,TRBD1,TRBV19,CASSGQVNTEAFF,TGTGCCAGTAGTGGACAGGTAAACACTGAAGCTTTCTTT
TRBJ2-2,.,16,TRBD2,TRBV9,CASSPSGGQNTGELFF,TGTGCCAGCAGCCCGAGCGGGGGGCAGAACACCGGGGAGCTGTTTTTT
TRBJ2-1,.,16,TRBD2,TRBV6-1,CASSVFELAGDNEQFF,TGTGCCAGCAGTGTTTTCGAACTAGCGGGAGACAATGAGCAGTTCTTC
TRBJ1-2,.,13,TRBD1,TRBV28,CASSLTGGSGYTF,TGTGCCAGCAGTTTGACAGGGGGCTCTGGCTACACCTTC
TRBJ1-1,.,13,.,TRBV2,CASSDRGYNEAFF,TGTGCCAGCAGTGACAGGGGATACAATGAAGCTTTCTTT
TRBJ1-2,.,15,TRBD1,TRBV5-1,CASSPSLGQGKVDTF,TGCGCCAGCAGCCCCTCATTGGGACAGGGGAAAGTTGACACCTTC
TRBJ1-2,.,15,.,TRBV6-5,CASSGGGPDNYGYTF,TGTGCCAGCAGCGGGGGGGGGCCCGATAACTATGGCTACACCTTC